The source of this TCR beta chain is a study of T cells after posttransplantation cyclophosphamide. Germline loops: CDR1 MNHEY, CDR2 SMNVEV (reference sequence). CDR3 length: 18 amino acids. Trimming left V 6 bases short and J 6 bases short, with 26 bases between. Measured with immunoSEQ multiplex PCR; TCRdb has only the in-frame clones, and not every one. This sample has about 8,000 clones, with 91% found just once. Study outcomes and limitations: TRB overlap between skin or GI tissue T cells and blood was limited. Recipient CMV seropositivity and CMV reactivation strongly tracked TRB clonality. Donor-recipient repertoire similarity was low at 1-2 months, rising over year one.

About this clone itself: Its antigen remains unidentified.

The sequenced material came from CD4+ T cells sorted from blood. The origin of this receptor is a woman in her forties or fifties in good health and a related stem cell transplant donor. The rearrangement links TRBV27 to TRBJ1-4, with D possibly matching TRBD1 (5 bases). The CDR3 DNA is TGTGCCAGCAGGTATAAACTGGGGGGGGAGGGAAGGGATGAAAAACTGTTTTTT. Amino acid sequence: CASRYKLGGEGRDEKLFF.